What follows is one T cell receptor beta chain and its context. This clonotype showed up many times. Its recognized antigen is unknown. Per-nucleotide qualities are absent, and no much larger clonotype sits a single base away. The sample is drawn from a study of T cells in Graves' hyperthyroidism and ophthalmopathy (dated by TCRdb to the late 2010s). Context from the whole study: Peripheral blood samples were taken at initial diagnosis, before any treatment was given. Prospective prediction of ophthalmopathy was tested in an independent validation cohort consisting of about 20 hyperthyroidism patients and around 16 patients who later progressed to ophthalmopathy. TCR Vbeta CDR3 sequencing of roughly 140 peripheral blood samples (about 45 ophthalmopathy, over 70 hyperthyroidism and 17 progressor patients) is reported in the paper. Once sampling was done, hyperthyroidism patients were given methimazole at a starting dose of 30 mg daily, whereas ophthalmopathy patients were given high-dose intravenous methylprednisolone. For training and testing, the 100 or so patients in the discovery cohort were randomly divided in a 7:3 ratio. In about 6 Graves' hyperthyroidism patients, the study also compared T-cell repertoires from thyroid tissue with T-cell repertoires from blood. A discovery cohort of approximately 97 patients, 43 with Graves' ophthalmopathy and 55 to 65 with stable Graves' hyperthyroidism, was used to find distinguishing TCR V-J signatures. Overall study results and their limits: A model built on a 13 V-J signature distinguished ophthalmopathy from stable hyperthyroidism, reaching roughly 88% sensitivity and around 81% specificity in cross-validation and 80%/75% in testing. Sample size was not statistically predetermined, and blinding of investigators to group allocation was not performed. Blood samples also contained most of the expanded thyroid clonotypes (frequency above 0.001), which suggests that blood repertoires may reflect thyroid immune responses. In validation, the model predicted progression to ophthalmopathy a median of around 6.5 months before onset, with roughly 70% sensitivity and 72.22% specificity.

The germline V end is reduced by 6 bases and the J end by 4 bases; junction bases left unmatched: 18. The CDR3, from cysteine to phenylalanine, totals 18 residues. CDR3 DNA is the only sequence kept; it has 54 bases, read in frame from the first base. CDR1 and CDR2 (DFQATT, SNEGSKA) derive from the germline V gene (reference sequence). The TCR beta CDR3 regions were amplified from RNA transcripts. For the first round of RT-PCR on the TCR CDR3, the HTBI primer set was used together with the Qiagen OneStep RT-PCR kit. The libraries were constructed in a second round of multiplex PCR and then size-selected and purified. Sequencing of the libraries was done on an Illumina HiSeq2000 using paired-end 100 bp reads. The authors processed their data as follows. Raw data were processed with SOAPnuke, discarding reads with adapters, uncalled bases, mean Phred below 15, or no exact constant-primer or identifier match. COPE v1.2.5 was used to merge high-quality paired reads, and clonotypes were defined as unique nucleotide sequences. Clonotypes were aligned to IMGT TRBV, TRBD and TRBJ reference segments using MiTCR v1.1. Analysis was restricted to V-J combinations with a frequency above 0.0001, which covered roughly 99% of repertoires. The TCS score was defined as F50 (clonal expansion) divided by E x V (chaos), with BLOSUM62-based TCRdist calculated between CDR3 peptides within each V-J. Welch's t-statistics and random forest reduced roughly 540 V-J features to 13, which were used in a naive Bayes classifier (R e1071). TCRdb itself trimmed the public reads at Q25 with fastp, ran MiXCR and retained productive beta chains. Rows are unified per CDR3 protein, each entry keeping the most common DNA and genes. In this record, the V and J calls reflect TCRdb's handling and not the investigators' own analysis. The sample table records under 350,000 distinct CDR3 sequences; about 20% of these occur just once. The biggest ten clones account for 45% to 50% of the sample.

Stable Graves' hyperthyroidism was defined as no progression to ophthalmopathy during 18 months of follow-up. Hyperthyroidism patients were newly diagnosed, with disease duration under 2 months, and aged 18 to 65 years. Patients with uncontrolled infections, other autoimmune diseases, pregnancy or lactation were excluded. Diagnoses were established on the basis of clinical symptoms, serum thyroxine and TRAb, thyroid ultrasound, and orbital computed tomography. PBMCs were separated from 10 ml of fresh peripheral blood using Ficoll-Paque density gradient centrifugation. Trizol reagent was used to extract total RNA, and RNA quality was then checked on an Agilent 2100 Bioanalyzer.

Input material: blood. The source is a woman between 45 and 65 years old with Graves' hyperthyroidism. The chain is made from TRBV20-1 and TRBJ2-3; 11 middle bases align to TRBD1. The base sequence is TGCAGTGCCACAACCGGGGGATTCGGGACAGGGGGACCAGATACGCAGTATTTT. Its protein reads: CSATTGGFGTGGPDTQYF.